Shown below are 15 T cell receptor beta chains from a single sample sequenced in a study of shared clonotypes between healthy human individuals. Clones were sequenced by immunoSEQ multiplex PCR, and TCRdb holds only the in-frame ones, with some missing. The table has approximately 1,500,000 clones, around 97% seen once. Source material: naive CD4+ T cells sorted from blood. The subset was: CD45RA+ positively selected. All receptors come from a man aged 25-45 years in good health.

This clone was observed a single time. The chain is built from TRBV11-2 and TRBJ2-5, with D unclear. The CDR3 extends over 18 amino acids. Trimming removed 3 bases from V and 5 bases from J, with 25 bases in between. Germline V gene lookup returns CDR1 SGHAT and CDR2 FQNNGV. The CDR3 sequence is CASSFPTLRPRSVETQYF. In DNA form, the CDR3 reads TGTGCCAGCAGCTTCCCCACGTTAAGACCTCGCTCCGTGGAGACCCAGTACTTC.

This clone occurred once. Other DNA sequences from this sample encode an identical CDR3 as well. The CDR3 DNA sequence: TGTGCCAGCAGCTTGGGCCCCAATGAGCAGTTCTTC. Translation: CASSLGPNEQFF. V and J are TRBV5-6 and TRBJ2-1, with D uncertain. CDR3 length equals 12 residues. Trimming took 0 bases from V and 6 from J, leaving 4 bases between them. Germline V gene sequence: CDR1 SGHDT, CDR2 YYEEEE.

The gene calls are TRBV11-3 and TRBJ2-1; possibly TRBD1 for D (5 bases). CDR3 length: 16 amino acids. The germline V gene has CDR1 SGHNT and CDR2 YENEEA. Trimming stripped 5 bases from V and 0 bases from J, with 14 bases between. CDR3 residues: CASSPTGASSYNEQFF. The DNA of the CDR3 is TGTGCCAGCAGCCCAACAGGAGCGAGCTCCTACAATGAGCAGTTCTTC.

This clone was seen a single time. V is TRBV19 and J is TRBJ1-1; 9 nucleotides line up with TRBD1. V was pared by 5 bases and J by 0 bases, with 10 bases of the junction left unmatched. This CDR3 is built from 17 residues. Germline CDR1 is LNHDA and CDR2 is SQIVND (reference sequence). The CDR3 spells CASSSPPGTGMNTEAFF. In DNA form, the CDR3 reads TGTGCCAGTAGTTCCCCGCCCGGGACAGGGATGAACACTGAAGCTTTCTTT.

The CDR3 region is CASSRGVGEQYF. The CDR3 region has the DNA TGTGCCAGCAGCCGGGGGGTGGGCGAGCAGTACTTC. The rearrangement joins TRBV11-2 to TRBJ2-7; 7 nucleotides match TRBD2. CDR3 length equals 12 residues. Losses at the gene ends were 5 bases for V and 6 bases for J; bases not matched to a gene: 4. CDR1 and CDR2 from the germline V gene are SGHAT and FQNNGV.

J is TRBJ2-7 and V is TRBV19, with TRBD2 matching 9 bases. The germline CDR1 and CDR2 sequences are LNHDA and SQIVND (reference sequence). The CDR3 sequence is 14 residues long. After removal of 5 bases from V and 7 bases from J, the junction contained 9 bases not matched to a gene. Here the CDR3 reads CASSPGTSWGEQYF. The CDR3 DNA reads TGTGCCAGTAGTCCAGGGACTAGCTGGGGGGAGCAGTACTTC.

In this sample, this clone turned up once. The chain joins TRBV7-2 to TRBJ2-1, with TRBD2 identical over 8 bases. Germline V gives CDR1 SGHTA, CDR2 FQGNSA. The V and J ends lost 5 bases and 6 bases, in that order; junction bases with no gene match: 12. The CDR3 covers 16 residues. DNA of the CDR3: TGTGCCAGCAGCGGATATAGCGGGATCCCCGTCAATGAGCAGTTCTTC. This sequence encodes CASSGYSGIPVNEQFF.

The chain combines TRBV5-4 with TRBJ2-3; TRBD2 agrees at 8 bases. The trim removed 0 bases at V and 5 bases at J, leaving 8 bases unmatched. This CDR3 region has 16 residues. The germline V gene encodes CDR1 SGHNT and CDR2 YYREEE (reference sequence). For the CDR3, the DNA is TGTGCCAGCAGCTTGGGGGTCGGGAGGGGTGGAGATACGCAGTATTTT. Protein product: CASSLGVGRGGDTQYF.

This chain uses TRBV5-4 with TRBJ1-1; 11 nucleotides agree with TRBD1. Germline-derived CDR1 and CDR2 are SGHNT and YYREEE (reference sequence). The CDR3 extends over 14 amino acids. V dropped 2 bases and J dropped 4; count of bases not matched to a gene: 1. CDR3 residues: CASSFGTGGTEAFF. CDR3 in DNA: TGTGCCAGCAGCTTTGGGACAGGGGGCACTGAAGCTTTCTTT.

The V and J genes are TRBV14 and TRBJ2-2; D is undetermined. V was shortened by 0 bases and J by 7 bases, with 18 bases between the two germline ends. The germline gives CDR1 SGHDN, CDR2 FVKESK. CDR3 length equals 17 residues. Written as DNA, the CDR3 is TGTGCCAGCAGCCAAGAGCGTGGGTTCGATACTGGCGGGGAGCTGTTTTTT. Amino acids: CASSQERGFDTGGELFF.

The V call is TRBV7-2, the J call TRBJ1-5, with D tentatively TRBD1 (5 bases). V was pared by 2 bases and J by 7 bases, with 24 bases between. The CDR3 extends over 18 amino acids. CDR1 is SGHTA, CDR2 FQGNSA, per germline. The CDR3 protein is CASSLLKKGRGVSQPQHF. The CDR3 coding sequence is TGTGCCAGCAGCTTACTCAAAAAGGGTCGGGGCGTAAGCCAGCCCCAGCATTTT.

CDR3 sequence reads: CASSLAPSTSGINEQFF. The CDR3 DNA is TGTGCCAGCAGCTTAGCGCCCAGCACTAGCGGAATCAATGAGCAGTTCTTC. The chain employs TRBV7-8 and TRBJ2-1; 8 bases match TRBD2. V lost 0 bases, J lost 6 bases, and 10 bases stayed unmatched. The CDR3 is 17 residues long. Per the germline V gene, CDR1 is SGHVS and CDR2 is FQNEAQ.

The rearrangement joins TRBV7-6 to TRBJ2-1; D is unclear. The CDR3 is 16 amino acids. Germline values: CDR1 SGHVS, CDR2 FNYEAQ. Trimming cost V 4 bases and J 0 bases, with 13 bases left between them. The chain's CDR3 is CASSSQPRSSYNEQFF. CDR3 sequence (DNA): TGTGCCAGCAGCTCTCAACCCCGGAGCTCCTACAATGAGCAGTTCTTC.

The rearrangement joins TRBV29-1 to TRBJ1-2, with D possibly matching TRBD1 (6 bases). Trimming pared 8 bases from V and 4 bases from J, leaving 20 bases between. CDR1 SQVTM and CDR2 ANQGSEA come from the germline V gene. CDR3 length: 14 amino acids. The CDR3 spells CSIAPGVGSYGYTF. CDR3 in DNA: TGCAGCATAGCACCAGGGGTAGGTTCCTATGGCTACACCTTC. The variable domain in full, completed from reference TRBV29-1 and TRBJ1-2, reads SAVISQKPSRDICQRGTSLTIQCQVDSQVTMMFWYRQQPGQSLTLIATANQGSEATYESGFVIDKFPISRPNLTFSTLTVSNMSPEDSSIYLCSIAPGVGSYGYTFGSGTRLTVV.

V usage is TRBV5-1 and J usage is TRBJ1-1, with no clear D. Germline V lookup: CDR1 SGHRS, CDR2 YFSETQ. This CDR3 has 12 amino acids. The V gene lost 4 bases and the J gene lost 4 bases, with 8 bases spanning the gap. The CDR3: CASSGEGTEAFF. CDR3 nucleotides: TGCGCCAGCAGCGGGGAGGGCACTGAAGCTTTCTTT.